Below are 14 T cell receptor beta chains sequenced from a single sample in a study of follicular helper T cells after annual influenza vaccination. Noted time point: 2014-2015 season, pre-vaccination. Only in-frame clones appear in the TCRdb table, and some are missing; sequencing was by immunoSEQ multiplex PCR. This sample has approximately 10,000 clones; roughly 85% occur once, and the top ten carry approximately 3%. Sequencing was performed on CXCR5+ CD38- circulating T follicular helper cells from blood, taken on the day of influenza vaccination. Subset reported: circulating Tfh, non-naive CD4+CXCR5+PD-1+ (ICOS+CD38+ or ICOS-CD38-). These receptors all stem from an adult who received the influenza vaccine.

The gene calls are TRBV5-1 and TRBJ2-3; 10 bases map to TRBD2. The V and J ends lost 4 bases and 2 bases, in that order; junction bases with no gene match: 10. The CDR3 sequence is 17 residues long. The germline V gene has CDR1 SGHRS and CDR2 YFSETQ. This CDR3 reads CASSISVAGGATDTQYF. The CDR3 DNA sequence: TGCGCCAGCAGCATTTCTGTAGCGGGAGGCGCCACAGATACGCAGTATTTT.

The V and J genes are TRBV27 and TRBJ2-1; possibly TRBD2 for D (6 bases). The CDR3 is made up of 15 amino acids. Germline CDR1 MNHEY, CDR2 SMNVEV (reference sequence). V was pared by 6 bases and J by 2 bases, with 14 bases between. CDR3 residues: CASRPGDSPYNEQFF. CDR3 DNA: TGTGCCAGCAGGCCCGGGGACTCGCCCTACAATGAGCAGTTCTTC.

This chain links TRBV4-2 with TRBJ1-1, with 9 bases identical to TRBD1. V trimming: 4 bases; J trimming: 4 bases; junction bases outside the gene matches: 4. This CDR3 comprises 14 residues. Per the germline V gene, CDR1 is LGHNA and CDR2 is YNFKEQ. The CDR3 nucleotides read TGTGCCAGCAGCCCGGGACAGGGAATCACTGAAGCTTTCTTT. Translation gives CASSPGQGITEAFF.

The V call is TRBV7-8, the J call TRBJ1-5; no reliable D call. This CDR3 has 14 amino acids. Germline CDR1 is SGHVS and CDR2 is FQNEAQ. V lost 0 bases and J 4 bases, leaving 7 bases between the germline ends. The chain's CDR3 is CASSLARGNQPQHF. The CDR3 nucleotides are TGTGCCAGCAGCTTAGCGCGAGGTAATCAGCCCCAGCATTTT.

CDR3 sequence: CASSQTSGRDEQFF. The CDR3 region has the DNA TGCGCCAGCAGCCAAACTAGCGGGAGAGATGAGCAGTTCTTC. The J gene is TRBJ2-1, the V gene TRBV5-1; TRBD2 matches 11 bases. The germline CDR1 and CDR2 sequences are SGHRS and YFSETQ. The ends lost 4 bases at V and 8 bases at J; junction bases unmatched: 5. The CDR3 covers 14 residues.

V gene TRBV10-3 combines with J gene TRBJ1-2; perhaps TRBD1 as D (5 bases). CDR3 length equals 13 residues. V lost 0 bases, J lost 7 bases, and 9 bases lay in between. Germline V lookup: CDR1 ENHRY, CDR2 SYGVKD. CDR3 amino acids: CAISESQGFGYTF. In DNA form, the CDR3 reads TGTGCCATCAGTGAGTCGCAGGGATTTGGCTACACCTTC.

This clone was counted only a few times. The chain links TRBV4-2 to TRBJ2-7; a possible D gene is TRBD1 (6 bases). From germline, CDR1 is LGHNA and CDR2 YNFKEQ. The germline V and J ends were trimmed by 0 bases and 9 bases, with 18 bases remaining between them. The CDR3 runs 15 residues. The CDR3 region is CASSQDAGTPSGQYF. CDR3 sequence (DNA): TGTGCCAGCAGCCAAGATGCCGGGACACCCTCCGGGCAGTACTTC.

Here the CDR3 reads CASSLNPNTGELFF. CDR3 sequence (DNA): TGTGCCAGCAGCTTGAACCCGAACACCGGGGAGCTGTTTTTT. This rearrangement joins TRBV11-3 to TRBJ2-2, with unresolved D. V was shortened by 3 bases and J by 0 bases, with 5 bases between the two germline ends. Germline V lookup: CDR1 SGHNT, CDR2 YENEEA. This CDR3 region has 14 residues.

The chain has TRBV30 and TRBJ1-1; the D gene is possibly TRBD1 (5 bases). This CDR3 has 14 residues. V was trimmed by 0 bases and J by 0 bases, leaving 8 bases between them. CDR1 is GTSNPN and CDR2 is SVGIG in the germline V gene (reference sequence). For the CDR3, the DNA is TGTGCCTGGAGTGTGGGACTTATGAACACTGAAGCTTTCTTT. Amino acids: CAWSVGLMNTEAFF.

This clone was observed a handful of times. V and J are TRBV7-3 and TRBJ2-2; D is undetermined. CDR3 size: 14 residues. With 3 bases removed from V and 0 bases from J, the gap between germline ends came to 5 bases. CDR1 SGHTA and CDR2 FQGTGA come from the germline V gene. CDR3 sequence reads: CASSFDSNTGELFF. CDR3 nucleotides: TGTGCCAGCAGCTTCGATTCGAACACCGGGGAGCTGTTTTTT.

The genes are TRBV2 and TRBJ2-7, with 8 bases lining up with TRBD1. J lost 2 bases, V lost 4 bases, and 4 bases had no gene match. This CDR3 region has 14 residues. Germline V lookup: CDR1 SNHLY, CDR2 FYNNEI. The CDR3 sequence: CASSGTGTPYEQYF. CDR3 DNA sequence: TGTGCCAGCAGTGGGACAGGGACACCCTACGAGCAGTACTTC.

The chain links TRBV6-4 to TRBJ2-3; 9 positions match TRBD1. V was pared by 6 bases and J by 4 bases, with 5 bases of the junction left unmatched. The V gene's germline CDR1 is MRHNA and CDR2 SNTAGT. The CDR3 is 14 amino acids. The CDR3 region has the DNA TGTGCCAGCAGCCCAACAGGGGGCCCAGATACGCAGTATTTT. Translated, it gives CASSPTGGPDTQYF.

The rearrangement links TRBV28 to TRBJ1-1; TRBD1 aligns across 8 bases. J was trimmed by 0 bases and V by 3 bases; bases with no gene match: 3. Per germline, CDR1 MDHEN and CDR2 SYDVKM. There are 15 residues in the CDR3. The CDR3 DNA sequence: TGTGCCAGCAGTTTGACAGGGGATATGAACACTGAAGCTTTCTTT. This codes for CASSLTGDMNTEAFF.

This clone was observed a few times. The V call is TRBV19, the J call TRBJ1-5; 7 nucleotides line up with TRBD1. There are 15 residues in the CDR3. The trim removed 4 bases at V and 5 bases at J, leaving 8 bases unmatched. Looked up from germline, CDR1 is LNHDA and CDR2 is SQIVND (reference sequence). The CDR3 sequence: CASSSSGTVDQPQHF. DNA for the CDR3: TGTGCCAGTAGTAGTTCCGGGACAGTAGATCAGCCCCAGCATTTT.